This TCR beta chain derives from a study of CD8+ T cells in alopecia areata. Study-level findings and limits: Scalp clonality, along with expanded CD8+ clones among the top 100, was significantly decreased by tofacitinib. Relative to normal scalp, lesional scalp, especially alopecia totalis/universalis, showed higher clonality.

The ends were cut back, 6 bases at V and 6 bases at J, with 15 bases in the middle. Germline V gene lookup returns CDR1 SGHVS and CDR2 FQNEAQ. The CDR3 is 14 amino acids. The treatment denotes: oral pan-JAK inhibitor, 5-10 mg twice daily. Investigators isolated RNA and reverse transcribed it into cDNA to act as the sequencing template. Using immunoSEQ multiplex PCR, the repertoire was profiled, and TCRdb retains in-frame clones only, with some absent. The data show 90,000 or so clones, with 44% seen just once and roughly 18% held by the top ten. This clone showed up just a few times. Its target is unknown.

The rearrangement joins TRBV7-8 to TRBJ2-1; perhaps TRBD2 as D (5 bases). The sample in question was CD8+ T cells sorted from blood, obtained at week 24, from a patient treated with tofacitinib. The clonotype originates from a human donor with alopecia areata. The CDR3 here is CASSYTREGNEQFF. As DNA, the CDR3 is TGTGCCAGCAGTTACACACGGGAAGGCAATGAGCAGTTCTTC.